The 23 T cell receptor beta chains presented below share a single source sample, sequenced in a study of blood T cell repertoires in COVID-19 (dated by TCRdb to about 2020). The method was the immunoSEQ multiplex PCR assay. TCRdb obtained this table from immuneACCESS and retained in-frame rearrangements with V and J assigned. These tables miss some clones; where compared with another copy, unresolved V genes account for less than half of the shortfall, and the remainder is unexplained. Present in this sample are about 240,000 clones, approximately 90% of which were seen just once. The ten largest clones capture roughly 7.8% of the sample. The sequencing input was peripheral blood. These receptors all stem from a man between 60 and 75 years old who had recovered from COVID-19.

V gene TRBV2 combines with J gene TRBJ2-5; tentative D call: TRBD2 (5 bases). This CDR3 has 13 residues. V lost 7 bases, J lost 4 bases, and 13 bases lay in between. In germline, CDR1 is SNHLY, CDR2 FYNNEI. The CDR3 sequence is CASTAGEGETQYF. Written as DNA, the CDR3 is TGTGCCAGCACTGCGGGTGAGGGAGAGACCCAGTACTTC.

This clone was seen once. The J gene is TRBJ1-1, the V gene TRBV6-2 or TRBV6-3, with D possibly TRBD1 on 6 matching bases. V was cut by 6 bases and J by 2 bases, with 10 bases left in between. This CDR3 is 13 amino acids long. CDR1 and CDR2 (germline): MNHEY, SVGEGT. The CDR3 nucleotides read TGTGCCAGCAGCCCCAGGGGAAACACTGAAGCTTTCTTT. This translates into CASSPRGNTEAFF.

This chain links TRBV2 with TRBJ2-3; the D gene is possibly TRBD1 (12 bases). The CDR3 sequence is 20 residues long. Germline V gene lookup returns CDR1 SNHLY and CDR2 FYNNEI. Trimming took off 6 bases at V and 0 bases at J, with 28 bases between the two ends. CDR3 sequence reads: CASRGQGATSGAPSTDTQYF. DNA of the CDR3: TGTGCCAGCAGGGGACAGGGGGCGACTAGCGGGGCCCCTAGCACAGATACGCAGTATTTT.

About this clone: This sample includes further DNA sequences coding for the same CDR3. V and J are TRBV30 and TRBJ1-6, with unresolved D. The CDR3 runs 15 residues. V gave up 5 bases and J gave up 0 bases, with 11 bases separating them. Germline values: CDR1 GTSNPN, CDR2 SVGIG (reference sequence). This CDR3 reads CAWSRESSYNSPLHF. The CDR3 bases are TGTGCCTGGTCGCGGGAAAGCTCCTATAATTCACCCCTCCACTTT.

This chain connects TRBV24-1 to TRBJ2-2, with a tentative D call TRBD1 (6 bases). Germline V CDR1 and CDR2: KGHDR, SFDVKD. V lost 7 bases and J 4 bases, leaving 12 bases between the germline ends. The CDR3 is made up of 14 amino acids. The CDR3 is CATSGGTTTGELFF. CDR3 bases: TGTGCCACCAGCGGTGGGACAACCACCGGGGAGCTGTTTTTT.

The V and J genes are TRBV19 and TRBJ1-1; 7 bases map to TRBD1. The V gene's germline CDR1 is LNHDA and CDR2 SQIVND (reference sequence). The CDR3 totals 16 residues. The junction had 10 bases not matched to a gene; V was cut back by 1 base and J by 5 bases. CDR3 DNA sequence: TGTGCCAGTAGTATAGCATCCCGACAGGGTAGGACTGAAGCTTTCTTT. Translated: CASSIASRQGRTEAFF. Complete variable domain (other parts from reference TRBV19 and TRBJ1-1): DGGITQSPKYLFRKEGQNVTLSCEQNLNHDAMYWYRQDPGQGLRLIYYSQIVNDFQKGDIAEGYSVSREKKESFPLTVTSAQKNPTAFYLCASSIASRQGRTEAFFGQGTRLTVV.

The rearrangement joins TRBV30 to TRBJ2-5, with D possibly being TRBD2 (6 bases). Germline CDR1 reads GTSNPN; CDR2 reads SVGIG (reference sequence). The CDR3 contains 11 residues. V lost 5 bases, J lost 4 bases, and 8 bases lay in between. CDR3 region: CAWGGRETQYF. The CDR3 nucleotides read TGTGCCTGGGGGGGGAGAGAGACCCAGTACTTC.

V and J are TRBV2 and TRBJ2-7; 11 bases match TRBD2. The CDR3 has 16 residues. Germline V gene data show CDR1 as SNHLY and CDR2 as FYNNEI. Trimming took 5 bases from V and 4 from J; bases not matched to a gene: 10. Here the CDR3 reads CASSPSLAGAIYEQYV. Written as DNA, the CDR3 is TGTGCCAGCAGTCCCTCACTAGCGGGGGCGATATACGAGCAGTACGTC.

J is TRBJ2-4 and V is TRBV5-1; D gene ambiguous. The CDR3 has 13 amino acids. Between the trimmed V and J ends, which lost 4 bases and 6 bases, there was a span of 11 bases. Germline CDR1 and CDR2: SGHRS and YFSETQ. The chain's CDR3 is CASSGPGRNIQYF. CDR3 sequence (DNA): TGCGCCAGCAGCGGGCCAGGCAGAAACATTCAGTACTTC.

In DNA form, the CDR3 reads TGCAGCGGGAGACAGGGAACTAGCACAGATACGCAGTATTTT. Encoded protein: CSGRQGTSTDTQYF. The chain recombines TRBV29-1 with TRBJ2-3, with 7 bases identical to TRBD1. Trimming removed 7 bases from V and 0 bases from J; junction bases left unmatched: 7. The CDR3 has 14 amino acids. CDR1 is SQVTM, CDR2 ANQGSEA, per germline.

This chain's CDR3 is CASRVLWGVSGADTQYF. The CDR3 bases are TGTGCCAGCAGGGTCCTGTGGGGGGTCTCTGGAGCAGATACGCAGTATTTT. The chain uses TRBV5-8 and TRBJ2-3, with D maybe TRBD2 (6 bases). Germline V gene data show CDR1 as SGHTS and CDR2 as YDEGEE. CDR3 length: 17 amino acids. Trimming cost V 5 bases and J 4 bases, with 23 bases left between them.

The rearrangement links TRBV11-2 to TRBJ2-2; possibly TRBD2 for D (5 bases). V lost 3 bases and J 3 bases, leaving 8 bases between the germline ends. CDR1 and CDR2 (germline): SGHAT, FQNNGV. The CDR3 runs to 14 residues. In DNA, the CDR3 is TGTGCCAGCAGCTTGGACTTAGACACCGGGGAGCTGTTTTTT. Protein: CASSLDLDTGELFF. Looking up the rest from reference TRBV11-2 and TRBJ2-2 gives the full variable domain: EAGVAQSPRYKIIEKRQSVAFWCNPISGHATLYWYQQILGQGPKLLIQFQNNGVVDDSQLPKDRFSAERLKGVDSTLKIQPAKLEDSAVYLCASSLDLDTGELFFGEGSRLTVL.

The CDR3 protein is CASSLGTGSPSYEQYF. CDR3 DNA sequence: TGTGCCAGCAGCCTCGGGACAGGGAGTCCCTCCTACGAGCAGTACTTC. This sequence joins TRBV4-2 and TRBJ2-7, with 9 bases aligning to TRBD1. V dropped 4 bases and J dropped 0; count of bases not matched to a gene: 7. The CDR3 is 16 residues long. Germline lookup yields CDR1 LGHNA and CDR2 YNFKEQ.

This chain connects TRBV4-1 to TRBJ2-3; TRBD2 aligns across 12 bases. Germline CDR1 reads MGHRA; CDR2 reads YSYEKL. The V gene end was trimmed by 0 bases and the J gene end by 4 bases; junction bases not matched to a gene: 5. This CDR3 spans 17 amino acids. Here the CDR3 DNA reads TGCGCCAGCAGCCAAGATGTGGCTAGCGGGGGGGCAGATACGCAGTATTTT. Amino acid sequence: CASSQDVASGGADTQYF.

The CDR3 loop is CSALAGGYNEQFF. CDR3 DNA: TGCAGCGCCCTTGCCGGGGGCTACAATGAGCAGTTCTTC. This chain joins TRBV29-1 and TRBJ2-1; D possibly corresponds to TRBD2 (6 bases). This CDR3 comprises 13 residues. CDR1 and CDR2 from the germline V gene are SQVTM and ANQGSEA. The V and J ends lost 7 bases and 3 bases respectively, with 13 bases between them.

This sequence joins TRBV2 and TRBJ2-2; 11 nucleotides match TRBD2. CDR1 is SNHLY and CDR2 is FYNNEI in the germline V gene. The V and J ends lost 3 bases and 4 bases, in that order; junction bases with no gene match: 7. The CDR3 runs to 17 residues. The CDR3 DNA reads as TGTGCCAGCAGTGAGCCTAGCGGGGGGTCCCTCACCGGGGAGCTGTTTTTT. This sequence encodes CASSEPSGGSLTGELFF.

A few counts support this clone. CDR3 in amino acids: CASSRDRTYEQYF. DNA of the CDR3: TGTGCCAGCAGTAGGGACAGAACCTACGAGCAGTACTTC. The chain uses TRBV27 and TRBJ2-7; 7 nucleotides line up with TRBD1. Germline-derived CDR1 and CDR2 are MNHEY and SMNVEV (reference sequence). Germline trimming cut 5 bases from V and 2 bases from J; bases unmatched to any gene: 3. The CDR3 is 13 residues long.

The V call is TRBV7-2, the J call TRBJ2-7; 7 bases align to TRBD1. The V and J ends lost 4 bases and 0 bases, in that order; junction bases with no gene match: 6. This CDR3 is 15 amino acids long. The germline V gene encodes CDR1 SGHTA and CDR2 FQGNSA. For the CDR3, the DNA is TGTGCCAGCAGCTCCGGACAGGCCAGCTCCTACGAGCAGTACTTC. As protein: CASSSGQASSYEQYF.

The V and J genes are TRBV27 and TRBJ2-3, with 12 bases that match TRBD2. Per the germline V gene, CDR1 is MNHEY and CDR2 is SMNVEV (reference sequence). V trimming: 3 bases; J trimming: 0 bases; junction bases outside the gene matches: 4. The CDR3 sequence is 17 residues long. The CDR3 region is CASSFTSGGLSTDTQYF. CDR3 bases: TGTGCCAGCAGTTTTACTAGCGGGGGGCTAAGCACAGATACGCAGTATTTT.

The chain carries TRBV5-1 and TRBJ2-6; a possible D gene is TRBD1 (5 bases). V lost 0 bases, J lost 0 bases, and 10 bases lay in between. This CDR3 contains 17 residues. Germline-derived CDR1 and CDR2 are SGHRS and YFSETQ. This CDR3 reads CASSLGGQASGANVLTF. The CDR3, as DNA: TGCGCCAGCAGCTTGGGCGGACAAGCCTCTGGGGCCAACGTCCTGACTTTC. Full variable domain (remainder filled in from reference TRBV5-1 and TRBJ2-6): KAGVTQTPRYLIKTRGQQVTLSCSPISGHRSVSWYQQTPGQGLQFLFEYFSETQRNKGNFPGRFSGRQFSNSRSEMNVSTLELGDSALYLCASSLGGQASGANVLTFGAGSRLTVL.

V gene TRBV6-1 combines with J gene TRBJ1-3, with D unclear. This CDR3 has 16 amino acids. The V and J ends lost 0 bases and 1 base respectively, with 10 bases between them. Germline lookup yields CDR1 MNHNS and CDR2 SASEGT. The CDR3 here is CASSEAHQRSGNTIYF. CDR3 nucleotide sequence: TGTGCCAGCAGTGAAGCTCACCAACGGTCTGGAAACACCATATATTTT.

This chain joins TRBV11-3 and TRBJ2-3; tentatively, D is TRBD2 (5 bases). The CDR3 has 17 amino acids. Germline-derived CDR1 and CDR2 are SGHNT and YENEEA. Trimming pared 4 bases from V and 2 bases from J, leaving 19 bases between. CDR3 nucleotide sequence: TGTGCCAGCAGCTCAAATACCGGGATGAGACACACAGATACGCAGTATTTT. Translating it yields CASSSNTGMRHTDTQYF.

V and J are TRBV10-1 and TRBJ2-2, with a weak D call TRBD1 (5 bases). The CDR3 spans 12 residues. Trimming removed 6 bases at V and 6 bases at J, with 8 bases between. Germline V CDR1 and CDR2: WNHNN, SYGVQD (reference sequence). CDR3 coding DNA: TGCGCCAGCAGCCTAGGGGCCGGGGAGCTGTTTTTT. Translated, it gives CASSLGAGELFF.